These 8 T cell receptor beta chains came from one sample sequenced in a study of blood T cell repertoires in COVID-19. Profiled with immunoSEQ multiplex PCR; TCRdb holds only in-frame clones, not every one. The sample has a few hundred thousand clones; just under 90% are singletons. Sequencing was done on a sample of peripheral blood. These receptors originate from a woman aged 30 to 39 with COVID-19, enrolled during active disease.

The V call is TRBV4-2, the J call TRBJ2-3, with 11 nucleotides matching TRBD2. Germline V gene lookup returns CDR1 LGHNA and CDR2 YNFKEQ. The CDR3 extends over 17 amino acids. After removal of 4 bases from V and 6 bases from J, the junction contained 12 bases not matched to a gene. DNA of the CDR3: TGTGCCAGCAGCCCTTTTATAGCGGGGGGGAATGGCGATACGCAGTATTTT. It yields the protein CASSPFIAGGNGDTQYF.

This chain connects TRBV15 to TRBJ1-2; 9 nucleotides line up with TRBD1. Germline lookup yields CDR1 LNHNV and CDR2 YYDKDF (reference sequence). V gave up 2 bases and J gave up 2 bases; unmatched junction bases: 3. This CDR3 comprises 15 residues. The CDR3 loop reads CATSRTGTGNYGYTF. In DNA form, the CDR3 reads TGTGCCACCAGCAGAACCGGGACAGGGAACTATGGCTACACCTTC.

This clone appeared once. The J gene is TRBJ1-2, the V gene TRBV3-1 (or the pseudogene TRBV3-2); the D gene is possibly TRBD1 (5 bases). The CDR3 extends over 16 amino acids. Per the germline V gene, CDR1 is LGHDT and CDR2 is YNNKEL (reference sequence). V lost 0 bases and J lost 2, with 13 bases in between. CDR3 amino acids: CASSQDYRTHNYGYTF. The CDR3 region has the DNA TGTGCCAGCAGCCAAGATTACCGGACACACAACTATGGCTACACCTTC.

This chain connects TRBV6-1 to TRBJ1-6; D might be TRBD1 (6 bases). The CDR3 spans 17 residues. The V end lost 4 bases, the J end lost 6 bases, and 19 bases lay between the germline ends. The germline V gene has CDR1 MNHNS and CDR2 SASEGT. The DNA of the CDR3 is TGTGCCAGCAGTGCCGGCCAGAACAGGGATATTAATTCACCCCTCCACTTT. Translation: CASSAGQNRDINSPLHF.

The J gene is TRBJ2-7, the V gene TRBV2; 10 positions agree with TRBD1. The germline V gene has CDR1 SNHLY and CDR2 FYNNEI. With 8 bases clipped from V and 5 bases from J, the junction kept 12 bases outside the gene matches. This CDR3 has 15 amino acids. The CDR3 nucleotides read TGTGCCAGCCGTTGGACAGGGGGAGTTGGTAACGAGCAGTACTTC. This translates into CASRWTGGVGNEQYF.

This clone occurred once. The chain joins TRBV7-8 to TRBJ2-7; 9 bases align to TRBD2. Germline V gives CDR1 SGHVS, CDR2 FQNEAQ. This CDR3 is built from 19 residues. J lost 0 bases, V lost 5 bases, and 17 bases had no gene match. CDR3 residues: CASSRGGGRERASSYEQYV. The DNA of the CDR3 is TGTGCCAGCAGCCGCGGGGGGGGTCGCGAGCGGGCGAGCTCCTACGAGCAGTACGTC.

The genes are TRBV9 and TRBJ1-1; D is unresolved. The CDR3 contains 13 residues. The ends were cut back, 4 bases at V and 4 bases at J, with 11 bases in the middle. CDR1 is SGDLS and CDR2 is YYNGEE in the germline V gene. The CDR3 is CASSPTGSTEAFF. The CDR3 nucleotides read TGTGCCAGCAGCCCGACGGGGAGCACTGAAGCTTTCTTT.

This chain connects TRBV30 to TRBJ2-3; perhaps TRBD1 as D (5 bases). The CDR3 runs to 14 residues. The V and J ends lost 2 bases and 0 bases respectively, with 9 bases between them. Germline values: CDR1 GTSNPN, CDR2 SVGIG (reference sequence). For the CDR3, the DNA is TGTGCCTGGAGTCCAGGGATAAGCACAGATACGCAGTATTTT. This translates into CAWSPGISTDTQYF.